Sequencing of this TCR beta chain was carried out in a study of a mutant IDH1 vaccine in newly diagnosed glioma. CDR1 MGHDK and CDR2 SYGVNS come from the germline V gene. V was pared by 8 bases and J by 5 bases, with 18 bases between. The CDR3 totals 14 residues. The sample's time point: baseline, week 1 (first vaccination visit). Treatment meaning: pre-vaccination baseline after standard-of-care therapy. Some clones are missing from TCRdb's copy, which holds only in-frame ones; the method was immunoSEQ multiplex PCR. The data contain approximately 15,000 clones, about 95% of them singletons. This sequence joins TRBV25-1 and TRBJ1-2; D is perhaps TRBD1 (5 bases). This sequence originates from a woman aged 18-29 years with glioma. Some clones in this sample may be carry-over from other donors' samples. This specimen was peripheral blood mononuclear cells (PBMCs), taken from a glioma patient treated with radiotherapy, temozolomide or both. Written as DNA, the CDR3 is TGTGCCAGCTCCCGATCCGGGACTTTTTATGGCTACACCTTC. Its protein product is CASSRSGTFYGYTF.